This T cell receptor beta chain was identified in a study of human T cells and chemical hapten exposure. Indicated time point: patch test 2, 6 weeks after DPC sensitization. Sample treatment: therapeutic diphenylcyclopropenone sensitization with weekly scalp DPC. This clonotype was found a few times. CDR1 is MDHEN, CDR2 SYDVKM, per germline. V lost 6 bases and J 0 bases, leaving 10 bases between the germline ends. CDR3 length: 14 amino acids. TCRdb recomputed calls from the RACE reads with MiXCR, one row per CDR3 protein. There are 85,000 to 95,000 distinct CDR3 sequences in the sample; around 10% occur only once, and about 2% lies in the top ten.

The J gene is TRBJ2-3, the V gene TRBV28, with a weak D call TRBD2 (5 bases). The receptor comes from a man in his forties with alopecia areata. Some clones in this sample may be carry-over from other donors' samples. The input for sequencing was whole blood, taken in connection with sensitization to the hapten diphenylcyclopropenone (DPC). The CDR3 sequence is CASRSGGSTDTQYF. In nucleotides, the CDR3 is TGTGCCAGCAGATCAGGCGGGAGCACAGATACGCAGTATTTT.